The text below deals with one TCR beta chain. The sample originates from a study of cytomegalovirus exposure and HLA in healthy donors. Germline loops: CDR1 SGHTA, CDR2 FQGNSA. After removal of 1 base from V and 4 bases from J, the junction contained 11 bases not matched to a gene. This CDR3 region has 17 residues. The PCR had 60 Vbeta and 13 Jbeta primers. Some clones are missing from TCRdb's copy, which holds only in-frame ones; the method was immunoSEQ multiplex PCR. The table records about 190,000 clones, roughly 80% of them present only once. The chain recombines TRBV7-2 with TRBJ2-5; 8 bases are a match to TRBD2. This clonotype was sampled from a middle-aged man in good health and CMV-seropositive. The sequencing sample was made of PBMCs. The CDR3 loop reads CASSLVTGGPIGETQYF. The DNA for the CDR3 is TGTGCCAGCAGCTTAGTGACGGGGGGGCCAATCGGAGAGACCCAGTACTTC.